Below are 8 T cell receptor beta chains sequenced from a single sample in a study of shared clonotypes between healthy human individuals. Sequenced by immunoSEQ multiplex PCR; TCRdb stores in-frame clones only, minus some. Here the sample spans roughly 590,000 clones, roughly 95% being singletons. Naive-designated CD8 cells lacked CD45RO, were positively enriched for CCR7, and omitted terminally differentiated effector memory CD45RA+ cells. The sequencing sample was made of naive CD8+ T cells sorted from blood. The receptors stem from a woman aged 25 to 39 in good health.

The chain uses TRBV2 and TRBJ2-1, with D hard to call. This CDR3 is 13 amino acids long. In germline, CDR1 is SNHLY, CDR2 FYNNEI. V dropped 7 bases and J dropped 0 bases, with 7 bases sitting between them. The CDR3 spells CASTRSSYNEQFF. DNA for the CDR3: TGTGCCAGCACTCGTAGCTCCTACAATGAGCAGTTCTTC.

The rearrangement uses TRBV27 and TRBJ1-3; 7 nucleotides line up with TRBD1. Germline V gives CDR1 MNHEY, CDR2 SMNVEV (reference sequence). V trimming: 10 bases; J trimming: 3 bases; junction bases outside the gene matches: 9. This CDR3 region has 14 residues. The CDR3 loop reads CAMKKGAHGNTIYF. The CDR3 nucleotides are TGTGCCATGAAAAAGGGGGCGCATGGAAACACCATATATTTT.

This clone appeared a single time. This chain connects TRBV6-9 to TRBJ2-1, with D uncertain. CDR1 MNHGY and CDR2 SVAAGI come from the germline V gene. The CDR3 consists of 14 residues. V lost 10 bases and J lost 0, with 13 bases in between. CDR3 region: CANQLESSYNEQFF. The CDR3 bases are TGTGCCAACCAGCTAGAGAGCTCCTACAATGAGCAGTTCTTC.

The chain employs TRBV29-1 and TRBJ1-2; D is unresolved. V lost 0 bases and J 8 bases, leaving 7 bases between the germline ends. The CDR3 has 11 amino acids. Per the germline V gene, CDR1 is SQVTM and CDR2 is ANQGSEA. CDR3 DNA: TGCAGCGTTGAAGAGGATCACGGCTACACCTTC. It yields the protein CSVEEDHGYTF.

The V gene is TRBV28, the J gene TRBJ2-2; D uncertain. CDR3 length equals 16 residues. V lost 2 bases and J 5 bases, leaving 15 bases between the germline ends. The germline CDR1 and CDR2 sequences are MDHEN and SYDVKM. The CDR3 sequence is CASSLRLRWSTGELFF. As DNA, the CDR3 is TGTGCCAGCAGTTTAAGGTTACGGTGGTCAACCGGGGAGCTGTTTTTT. Supplemented by reference TRBV28 and TRBJ2-2, the full variable domain reads DVKVTQSSRYLVKRTGEKVFLECVQDMDHENMFWYRQDPGLGLRLIYFSYDVKMKEKGDIPEGYSVSREKKERFSLILESASTNQTSMYLCASSLRLRWSTGELFFGEGSRLTVL.

The chain recombines TRBV27 with TRBJ2-5; D is uncertain. With the DNA end fitting TRBJ2-7 better, the J assignment may be wrong. Looked up from germline, CDR1 is MNHEY and CDR2 is SMNVEV (reference sequence). The CDR3 spans 12 residues. The CDR3 DNA is TGTGCCAGCAGTGCCTCCGGCTACGAGCAGTACTTC. Translating it yields CASSASGYEQYF.

The chain couples TRBV4-1 to TRBJ2-7, with TRBD1 as a possible D gene (5 bases). Trimming removed 0 bases from V and 5 bases from J, with 11 bases in between. The germline CDR1 and CDR2 sequences are MGHRA and YSYEKL. The CDR3 is 14 residues long. The DNA of the CDR3 is TGCGCCAGCAGCCAAGACCGACAGATGGACGAGCAGTACTTC. Its protein is CASSQDRQMDEQYF.

The chain links TRBV12-2 to TRBJ1-5; TRBD1 is the table's D call and was not checked against the DNA. TRBV12-2 constitutes a pseudogene. The CDR3 extends over 15 amino acids. Here the CDR3 DNA reads TGTGCAAGTCGCGTAGACAGGGGATCTTTTCAGCCCCAGCATTTT. It yields the protein CASRVDRGSFQPQHF.